This T cell receptor (beta chain) appears in the sequencing data of a study of CD8 T cells in ankylosing spondylitis (dated by TCRdb to about 2017). In the study overall: To find TCR variants linked to disease, the study profiled T cell receptor beta repertoires in ankylosing spondylitis patients and healthy donors. The full study cohort comprised approximately 23 ankylosing spondylitis patients and 110 or so healthy donors. Peripheral blood was sampled, and synovial fluid was additionally collected from ankylosing spondylitis patients.

These reads were obtained on an Illumina HiSeq 2500. Quantitative 5'-RACE with molecular barcodes was the method used to prepare the TCR beta libraries. For the original study's pipeline: To identify disease-linked TCR variants, a new computational method was used, one built on a probabilistic model of VDJ rearrangement. Using fastp at Q25 and MiXCR, TCRdb reprocessed the public reads and kept productive beta chains. One record per CDR3 amino acid sequence lists the most common genes and DNA. TCRdb assigned the V and J calls; the authors' analysis was not used. This sample holds around 300,000 distinct CDR3 sequences; approximately 10% were observed only once. The ten largest account for roughly 9.1% of the sample. The sample holds many counts of this clonotype. Its antigen remains unidentified. No per-base quality is available; no much larger clone lies one base away. Paper-wide results and their limitations: The disease-linked clones were reported to be significantly enriched in matched synovial fluid samples from ankylosing spondylitis patients. Some TCR beta motif variants had previously been reported in synovial fluid and blood of reactive arthritis patients, which suggested common disease-initiation mechanisms. A TCR beta motif of several highly homologous amino acid variants appeared characteristic of blood from ankylosing spondylitis patients. A CD8+ phenotype was shown by the disease-linked clones, which were found at relatively low frequencies in peripheral blood.

V is shortened by 5 bases, J by 8 bases, and the region joining them spans 12 bases. The CDR3 numbers 12 residues from cysteine through phenylalanine. CDR3 DNA is the only sequence kept; it has 36 bases, read in frame from the first base. According to the germline V gene (reference sequence), CDR1 reads MNHNY and CDR2 reads SVGAGI. The chain is assembled from TRBV6-6 and TRBJ1-2, and perhaps TRBD1 as D gene, on 5 matching bases. Input material: blood, either unsorted or a sorted T cell fraction (not recorded which). This receptor was obtained from a female donor with ankylosing spondylitis or in good health (not recorded which). In nucleotides, the sequence is TGTGCCAGCAGTACAGACAGCGTGGGCTACACCTTC. It encodes CASSTDSVGYTF.